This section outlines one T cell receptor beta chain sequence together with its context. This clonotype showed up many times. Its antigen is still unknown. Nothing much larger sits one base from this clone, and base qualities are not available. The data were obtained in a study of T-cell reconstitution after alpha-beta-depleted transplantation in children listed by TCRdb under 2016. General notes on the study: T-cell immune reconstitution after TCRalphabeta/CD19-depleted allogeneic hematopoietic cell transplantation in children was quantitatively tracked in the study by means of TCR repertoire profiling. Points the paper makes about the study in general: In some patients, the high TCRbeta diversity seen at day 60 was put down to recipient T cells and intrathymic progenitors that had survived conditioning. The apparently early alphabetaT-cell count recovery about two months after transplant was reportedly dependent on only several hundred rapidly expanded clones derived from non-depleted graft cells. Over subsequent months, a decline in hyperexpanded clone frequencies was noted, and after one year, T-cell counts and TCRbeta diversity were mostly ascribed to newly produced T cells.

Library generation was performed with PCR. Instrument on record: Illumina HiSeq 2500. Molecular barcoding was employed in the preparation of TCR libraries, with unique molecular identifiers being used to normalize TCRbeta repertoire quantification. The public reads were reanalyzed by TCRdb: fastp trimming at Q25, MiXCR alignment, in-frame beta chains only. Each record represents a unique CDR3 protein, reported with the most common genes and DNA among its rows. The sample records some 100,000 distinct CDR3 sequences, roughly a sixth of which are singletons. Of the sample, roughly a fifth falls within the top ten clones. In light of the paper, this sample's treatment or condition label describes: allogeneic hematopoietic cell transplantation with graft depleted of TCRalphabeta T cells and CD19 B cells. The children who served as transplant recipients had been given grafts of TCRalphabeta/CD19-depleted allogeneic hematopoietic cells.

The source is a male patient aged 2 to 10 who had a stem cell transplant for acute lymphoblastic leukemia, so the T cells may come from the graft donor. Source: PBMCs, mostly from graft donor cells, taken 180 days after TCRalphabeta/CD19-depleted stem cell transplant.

The DNA sequence is as follows: TGCAGTGCTATTATTCTGGACTCCTACGAGCAGTACTTC. It specifies CSAIILDSYEQYF. The chain uses TRBV20-1 and TRBJ2-7, with the D gene not clear enough to name. Per the germline V gene (reference sequence), DFQATT is the CDR1 and SNEGSKA is the CDR2. V is shortened by 4 bases, J by 0 bases, and the region joining them spans 10 bases. The CDR3 measures 13 amino acids from cysteine to phenylalanine. The read is trimmed to its CDR3 DNA, 39 bases read in frame from base 1.